This paragraph reports one T cell receptor (beta chain). The data were taken from a study of blood T cell repertoires in COVID-19. On the study more broadly: Sites across the United States, Italy and Spain contributed samples from acute and convalescent COVID-19. The cDNA or gDNA used as material had been derived from T cells, B-cell-depleted T cells, or PBMCs.

CDR1 is SGDLS and CDR2 is YYNGEE in the germline V gene. This CDR3 has 16 amino acids. V was cut by 2 bases and J by 3 bases, with 17 bases left in between. In the original processing: The assay estimated nucleated cells by amplifying reference gene primers. This table comes from immunoSEQ multiplex PCR, and its TCRdb copy is limited to in-frame clones, with some not included. The DNA gave D and trimming, while V, J and clone size come from that table. The repertoire holds a few hundred thousand clones, about 80% seen once, with about 1% in the top ten. Sequencing was done on a sample of peripheral blood. This chain uses TRBV9 with TRBJ2-5; no reliable D call. This TCR was sampled from a human donor with acute or convalescent COVID-19. The donor label of this sample is uncertain. CDR3 region: CASSVGGTIPKETQYF. The CDR3 DNA reads TGTGCCAGCAGCGTCGGCGGTACCATACCCAAAGAGACCCAGTACTTC.